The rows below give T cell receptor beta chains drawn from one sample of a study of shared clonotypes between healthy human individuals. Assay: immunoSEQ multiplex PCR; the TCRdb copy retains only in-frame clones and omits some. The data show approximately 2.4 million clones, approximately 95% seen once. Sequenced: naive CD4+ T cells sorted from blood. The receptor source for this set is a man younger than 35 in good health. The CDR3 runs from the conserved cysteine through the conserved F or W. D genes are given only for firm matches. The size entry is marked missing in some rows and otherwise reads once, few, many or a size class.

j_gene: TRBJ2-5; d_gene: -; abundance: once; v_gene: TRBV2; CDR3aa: CASSYPVNQETQYF; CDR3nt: TGTGCCAGCAGTTACCCAGTGAACCAAGAGACCCAGTACTTC
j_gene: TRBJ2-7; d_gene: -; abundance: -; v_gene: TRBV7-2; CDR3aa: CASSLAGVGEQYF; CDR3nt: TGTGCCAGCAGCTTAGCGGGAGTTGGGGAGCAGTACTTC
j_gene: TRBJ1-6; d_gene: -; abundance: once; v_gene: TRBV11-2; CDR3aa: CASSQASSIPLHF; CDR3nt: TGTGCCAGCAGCCAGGCGTCCTCGATACCCCTCCACTTT
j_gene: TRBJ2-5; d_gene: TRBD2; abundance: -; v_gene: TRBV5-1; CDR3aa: CASSEGLAGGLSETQYF; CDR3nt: TGCGCCAGCAGCGAGGGACTAGCGGGGGGGCTCTCGGAGACCCAGTACTTC
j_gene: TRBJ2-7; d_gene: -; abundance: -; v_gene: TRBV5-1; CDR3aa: CASSASGWEQYF; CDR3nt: TGCGCCAGCAGTGCAAGCGGTTGGGAGCAGTACTTC
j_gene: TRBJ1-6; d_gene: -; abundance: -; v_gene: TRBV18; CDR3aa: CASSPQGENSPLHF; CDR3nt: TGTGCCAGCTCACCACAGGGGGAGAATTCACCCCTCCACTTT
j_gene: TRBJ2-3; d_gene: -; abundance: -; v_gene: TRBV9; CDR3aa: CASSVPGVDTQYF; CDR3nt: TGTGCCAGCAGCGTTCCAGGGGTTGATACGCAGTATTTT
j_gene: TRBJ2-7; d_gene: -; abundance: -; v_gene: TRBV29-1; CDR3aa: CSVVGILSYEQYF; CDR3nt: TGCAGCGTTGTGGGGATACTCTCCTACGAGCAGTACTTC
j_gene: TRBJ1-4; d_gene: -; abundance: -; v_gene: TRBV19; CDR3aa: CASSISGKDEKLFF; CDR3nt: TGTGCCAGTAGTATTTCGGGGAAGGATGAAAAACTGTTTTTT
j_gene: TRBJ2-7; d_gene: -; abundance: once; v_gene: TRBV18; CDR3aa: CASSPQRDGEQYF; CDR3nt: TGTGCCAGCTCACCACAGAGGGACGGCGAGCAGTACTTC
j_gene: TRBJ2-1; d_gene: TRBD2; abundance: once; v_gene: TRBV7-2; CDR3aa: CASSLGPSGRGNEQFF; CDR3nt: TGTGCCAGCAGCTTAGGTCCTAGCGGGAGGGGCAATGAGCAGTTCTTC
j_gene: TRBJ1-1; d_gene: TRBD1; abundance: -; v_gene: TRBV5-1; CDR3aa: CASSTDPRQGVNTEAFF; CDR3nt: TGCGCCAGCAGCACCGACCCCAGACAGGGCGTGAACACTGAAGCTTTCTTT
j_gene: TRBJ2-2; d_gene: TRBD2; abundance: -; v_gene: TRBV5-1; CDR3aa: CASSLTSGVTGELFF; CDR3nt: TGCGCCAGCAGCTTGACTAGCGGGGTCACCGGGGAGCTGTTTTTT
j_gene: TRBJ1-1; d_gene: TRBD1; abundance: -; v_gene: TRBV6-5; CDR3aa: CASSPRQGAEAFF; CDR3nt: TGTGCCAGCAGTCCCCGACAGGGGGCTGAAGCTTTCTTT
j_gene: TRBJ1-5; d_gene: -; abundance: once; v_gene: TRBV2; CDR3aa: CASGWAENQPQHF; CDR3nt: TGTGCCAGCGGATGGGCAGAGAATCAGCCCCAGCATTTT
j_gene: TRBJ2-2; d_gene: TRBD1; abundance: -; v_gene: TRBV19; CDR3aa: CASSLGTDTGELFF; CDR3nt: TGTGCCAGTAGCCTCGGGACAGACACCGGGGAGCTGTTTTTT
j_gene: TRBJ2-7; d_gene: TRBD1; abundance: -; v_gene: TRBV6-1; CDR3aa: CASSGTGGVKVYEQYF; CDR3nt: TGTGCCAGCAGTGGGACAGGGGGCGTGAAGGTCTACGAGCAGTACTTC
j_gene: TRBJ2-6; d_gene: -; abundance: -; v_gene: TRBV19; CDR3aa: CASSIRGELSVLTF; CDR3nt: TGTGCCAGTAGTATAAGGGGAGAGCTTAGCGTCCTGACTTTC
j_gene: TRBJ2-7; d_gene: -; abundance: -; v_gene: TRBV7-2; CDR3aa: CASSPSSGVSYEQYF; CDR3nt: TGTGCCAGCAGCCCATCCAGCGGTGTCTCCTACGAGCAGTACTTC
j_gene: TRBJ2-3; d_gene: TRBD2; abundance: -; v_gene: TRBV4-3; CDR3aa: CASSQDEGIAGDTQYF; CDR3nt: TGCGCCAGCAGCCAAGATGAGGGAATAGCGGGAGATACGCAGTATTTT
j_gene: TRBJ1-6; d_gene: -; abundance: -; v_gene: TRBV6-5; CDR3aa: CASSYSQQGGNSPLHF; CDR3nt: TGTGCCAGCAGTTACTCCCAGCAGGGAGGTAATTCACCCCTCCACTTT
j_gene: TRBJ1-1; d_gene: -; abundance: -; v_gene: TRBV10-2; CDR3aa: CASSRNTEAFF; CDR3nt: TGCGCCAGCAGCCGGAACACTGAAGCTTTCTTT
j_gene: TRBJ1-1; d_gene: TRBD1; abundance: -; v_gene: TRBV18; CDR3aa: CASSPERNRGTEAFF; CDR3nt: TGTGCCAGCTCACCGGAAAGGAACAGGGGTACTGAAGCTTTCTTT
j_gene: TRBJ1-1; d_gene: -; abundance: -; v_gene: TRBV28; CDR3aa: CASSPEGLGRTEAFF; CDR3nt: TGTGCCAGCAGTCCCGAAGGACTGGGAAGGACTGAAGCTTTCTTT
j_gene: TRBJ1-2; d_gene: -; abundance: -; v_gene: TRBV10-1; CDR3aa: CASSERQGSGYTF; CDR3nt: TGCGCCAGCAGTGAGAGGCAGGGCAGTGGCTACACCTTC
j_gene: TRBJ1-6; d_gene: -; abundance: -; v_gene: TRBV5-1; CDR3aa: CASSLGPRPDLHPDNSPLHF; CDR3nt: TGCGCCAGCAGCTTGGGGCCGCGGCCAGACCTCCATCCCGATAATTCACCCCTCCACTTT
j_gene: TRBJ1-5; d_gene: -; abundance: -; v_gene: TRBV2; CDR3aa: CASSEAPRANQPQHF; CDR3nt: TGTGCCAGCAGTGAAGCGCCGCGGGCGAATCAGCCCCAGCATTTT
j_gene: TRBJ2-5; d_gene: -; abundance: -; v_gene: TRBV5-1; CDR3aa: CASSFEGSKETQYF; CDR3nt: TGCGCCAGCAGCTTTGAGGGCAGTAAAGAGACCCAGTACTTC
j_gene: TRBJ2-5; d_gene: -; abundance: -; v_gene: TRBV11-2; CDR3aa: CASSLDGDSGETQYF; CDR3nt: TGTGCCAGCAGCTTAGATGGGGACTCCGGGGAGACCCAGTACTTC
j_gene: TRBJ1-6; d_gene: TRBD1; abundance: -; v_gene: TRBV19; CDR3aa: CASSIDHIGGQGNSPLHF; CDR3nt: TGTGCCAGTAGTATAGATCATATAGGAGGACAGGGTAATTCACCCCTCCACTTT
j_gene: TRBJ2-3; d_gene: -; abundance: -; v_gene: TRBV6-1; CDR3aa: CASIGTGKPDTQYF; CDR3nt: TGTGCCAGCATAGGGACTGGCAAGCCAGATACGCAGTATTTT
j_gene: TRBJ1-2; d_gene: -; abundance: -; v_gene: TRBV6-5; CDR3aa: CASSSAGTDYGYTF; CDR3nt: TGTGCCAGCAGTTCCGCCGGGACGGATTATGGCTACACCTTC
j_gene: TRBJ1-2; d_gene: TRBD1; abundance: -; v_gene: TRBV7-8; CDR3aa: CASSFGTEYGYTF; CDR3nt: TGTGCCAGCAGCTTCGGGACAGAGTATGGCTACACCTTC
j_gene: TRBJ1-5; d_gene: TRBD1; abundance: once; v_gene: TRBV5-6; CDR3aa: CASSLYRTGNQPQHF; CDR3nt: TGTGCCAGCAGCTTATACCGGACAGGGAATCAGCCCCAGCATTTT
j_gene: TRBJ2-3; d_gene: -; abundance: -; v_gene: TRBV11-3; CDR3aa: CASSLEGRAADTQYF; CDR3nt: TGTGCCAGCAGCTTAGAGGGCAGGGCCGCAGATACGCAGTATTTT
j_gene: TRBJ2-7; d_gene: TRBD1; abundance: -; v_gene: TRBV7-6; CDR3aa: CASSLGVTGDYEQYF; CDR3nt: TGTGCCAGCAGCTTAGGGGTGACAGGGGACTACGAGCAGTACTTC
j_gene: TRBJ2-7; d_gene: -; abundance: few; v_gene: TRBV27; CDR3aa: CASSYRDSYEQYF; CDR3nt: TGTGCCAGCAGTTACAGGGACTCCTACGAGCAGTACTTC
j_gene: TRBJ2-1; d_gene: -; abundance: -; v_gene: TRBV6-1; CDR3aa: CASSETTGSSSYNEQFF; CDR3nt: TGTGCCAGCAGTGAAACCACAGGGTCAAGCTCCTACAATGAGCAGTTCTTC
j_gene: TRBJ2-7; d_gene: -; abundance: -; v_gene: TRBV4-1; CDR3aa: CASSPEPPGLRTYEQYF; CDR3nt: TGCGCCAGCAGCCCCGAACCGCCCGGGCTGAGGACCTACGAGCAGTACTTC
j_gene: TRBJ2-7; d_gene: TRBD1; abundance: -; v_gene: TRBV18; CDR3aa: CASSPLGTGGQGEQYF; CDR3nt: TGTGCCAGCTCACCCCTTGGGACAGGGGGCCAAGGCGAGCAGTACTTC
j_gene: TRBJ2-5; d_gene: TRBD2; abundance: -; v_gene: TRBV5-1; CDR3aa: CASSLGASGRHETQYF; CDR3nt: TGCGCCAGCAGCTTGGGGGCTAGCGGACGCCATGAGACCCAGTACTTC
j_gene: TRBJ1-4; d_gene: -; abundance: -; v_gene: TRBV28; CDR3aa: CASRRGGDEKLFF; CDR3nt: TGTGCCAGCAGACGAGGGGGGGATGAAAAACTGTTTTTT
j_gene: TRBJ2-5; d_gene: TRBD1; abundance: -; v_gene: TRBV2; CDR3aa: CASRRGQADLGETQYF; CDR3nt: TGTGCCAGCAGAAGAGGACAGGCGGATTTGGGAGAGACCCAGTACTTC
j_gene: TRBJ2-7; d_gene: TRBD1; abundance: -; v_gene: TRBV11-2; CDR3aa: CASRDPRGTRYEQYF; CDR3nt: TGTGCCAGCAGAGACCCCAGGGGGACAAGGTACGAGCAGTACTTC
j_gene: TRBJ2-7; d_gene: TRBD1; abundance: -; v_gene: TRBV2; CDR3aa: CASSETGASSEQYF; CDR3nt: TGTGCCAGCAGTGAGACAGGGGCCTCCTCCGAGCAGTACTTC
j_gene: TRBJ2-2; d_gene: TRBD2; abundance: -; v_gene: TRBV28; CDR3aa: CASSLLAGNTGELFF; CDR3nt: TGTGCCAGCAGTTTGCTAGCGGGGAACACCGGGGAGCTGTTTTTT
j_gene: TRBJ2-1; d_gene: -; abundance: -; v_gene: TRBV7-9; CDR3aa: CASSYLVASDSFNEQFF; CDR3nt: TGTGCCAGCAGCTACCTCGTGGCTAGCGACTCCTTCAATGAGCAGTTCTTC